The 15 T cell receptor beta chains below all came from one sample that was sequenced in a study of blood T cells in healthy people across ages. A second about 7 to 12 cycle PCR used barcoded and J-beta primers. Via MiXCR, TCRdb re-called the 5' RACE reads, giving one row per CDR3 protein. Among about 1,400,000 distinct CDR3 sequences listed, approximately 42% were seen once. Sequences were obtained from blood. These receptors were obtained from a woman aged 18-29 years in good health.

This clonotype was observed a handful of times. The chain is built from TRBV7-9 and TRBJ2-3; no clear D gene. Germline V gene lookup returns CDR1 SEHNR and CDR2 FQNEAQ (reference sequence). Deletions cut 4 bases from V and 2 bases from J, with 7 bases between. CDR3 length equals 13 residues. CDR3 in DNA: TGTGCCAGCAGCTCCTCCAACACAGATACGCAGTATTTT. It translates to CASSSSNTDTQYF. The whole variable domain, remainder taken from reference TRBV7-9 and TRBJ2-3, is DTGVSQNPRHKITKRGQNVTFRCDPISEHNRLYWYRQTLGQGPEFLTYFQNEAQLEKSRLLSDRFSAERPKGSFSTLEIQRTEQGDSAMYLCASSSSNTDTQYFGPGTRLTVL.

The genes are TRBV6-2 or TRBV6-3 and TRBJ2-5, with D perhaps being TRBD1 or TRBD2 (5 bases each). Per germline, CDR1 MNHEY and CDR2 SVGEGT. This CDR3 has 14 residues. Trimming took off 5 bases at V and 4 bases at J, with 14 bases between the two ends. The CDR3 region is CASSNFQGVETQYF. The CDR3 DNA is TGTGCCAGCAGTAACTTCCAGGGAGTAGAGACCCAGTACTTC.

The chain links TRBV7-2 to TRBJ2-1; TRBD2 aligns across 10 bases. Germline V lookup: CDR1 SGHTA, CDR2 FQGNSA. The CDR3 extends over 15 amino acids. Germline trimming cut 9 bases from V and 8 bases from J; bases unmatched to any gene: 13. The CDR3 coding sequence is TGTGCCAGTACCTATCCGGGACTAGCGAGCGATGAGCAGTTCTTC. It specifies CASTYPGLASDEQFF.

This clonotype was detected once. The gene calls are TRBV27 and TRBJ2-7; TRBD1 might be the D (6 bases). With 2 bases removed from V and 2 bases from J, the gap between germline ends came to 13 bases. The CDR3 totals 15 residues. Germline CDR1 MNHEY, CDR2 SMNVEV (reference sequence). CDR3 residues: CASSLRSGAPYEQYF. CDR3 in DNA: TGTGCCAGCAGTTTAAGGTCAGGGGCCCCCTACGAGCAGTACTTC.

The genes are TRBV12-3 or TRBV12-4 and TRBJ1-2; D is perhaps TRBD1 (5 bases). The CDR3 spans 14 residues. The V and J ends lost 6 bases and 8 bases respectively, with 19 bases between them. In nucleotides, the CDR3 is TGTGCCAGCAGGCCCCGGGGAGGGGCGCTGGGCTACACCTTC. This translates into CASRPRGGALGYTF.

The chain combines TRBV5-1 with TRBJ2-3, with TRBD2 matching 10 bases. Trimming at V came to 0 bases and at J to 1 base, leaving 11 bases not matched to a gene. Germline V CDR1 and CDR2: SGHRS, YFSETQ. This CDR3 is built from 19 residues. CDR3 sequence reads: CASSLALASGSFGTDTQYF. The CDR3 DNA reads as TGCGCCAGCAGCTTGGCCTTGGCTAGCGGGAGTTTCGGCACAGATACGCAGTATTTT.

The CDR3 reads CASSIGLDKYF. The CDR3 DNA follows: TGTGCCAGTAGTATAGGGCTAGACAAGTATTTT. The chain carries TRBV19 and TRBJ2-3; D unclear. Germline CDR1 LNHDA, CDR2 SQIVND (reference sequence). CDR3 length: 11 residues. V was trimmed by 1 base and J by 13 bases, leaving 9 bases between them.

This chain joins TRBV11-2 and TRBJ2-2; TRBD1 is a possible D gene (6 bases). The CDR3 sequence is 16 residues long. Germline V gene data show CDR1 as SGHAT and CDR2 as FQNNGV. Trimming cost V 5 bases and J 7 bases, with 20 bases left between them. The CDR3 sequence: CASSQGSGQFVGELFF. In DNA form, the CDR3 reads TGTGCCAGCAGCCAAGGCTCGGGACAATTCGTCGGGGAGCTGTTTTTT.

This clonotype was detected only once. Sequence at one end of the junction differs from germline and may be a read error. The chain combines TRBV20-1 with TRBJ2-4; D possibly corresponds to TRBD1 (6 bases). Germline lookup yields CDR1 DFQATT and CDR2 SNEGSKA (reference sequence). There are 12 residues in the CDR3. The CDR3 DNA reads TGCAGTGCCAAATGGCTCCGGGGACACCCCAACTTC. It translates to CSAKWLRGHPNF.

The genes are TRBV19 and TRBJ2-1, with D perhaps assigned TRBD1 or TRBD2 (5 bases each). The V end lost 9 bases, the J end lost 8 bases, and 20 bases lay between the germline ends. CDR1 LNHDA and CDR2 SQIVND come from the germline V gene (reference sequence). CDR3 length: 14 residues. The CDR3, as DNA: TGTGCCAGCCAACCGGGACCCGGCTCGGATGAGCAGTTCTTC. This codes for CASQPGPGSDEQFF.

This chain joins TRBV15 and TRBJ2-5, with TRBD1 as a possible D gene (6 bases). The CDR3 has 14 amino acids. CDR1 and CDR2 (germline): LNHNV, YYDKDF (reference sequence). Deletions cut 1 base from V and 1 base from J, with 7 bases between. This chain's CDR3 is CATSRGTVQETQYF. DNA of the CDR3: TGTGCCACCAGCAGAGGGACAGTCCAAGAGACCCAGTACTTC.

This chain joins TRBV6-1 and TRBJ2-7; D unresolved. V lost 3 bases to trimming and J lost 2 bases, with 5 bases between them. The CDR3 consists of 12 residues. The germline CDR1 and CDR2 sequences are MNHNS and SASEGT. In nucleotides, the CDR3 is TGTGCCAGCAGTGACCCGACCTACGAGCAGTACTTC. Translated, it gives CASSDPTYEQYF.

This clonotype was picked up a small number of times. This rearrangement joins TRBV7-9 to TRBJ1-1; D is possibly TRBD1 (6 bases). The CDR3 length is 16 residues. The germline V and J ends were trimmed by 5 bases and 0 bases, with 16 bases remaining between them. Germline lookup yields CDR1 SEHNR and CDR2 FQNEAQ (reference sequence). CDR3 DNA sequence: TGTGCCAGCAGCCCAGAGGGGAGGGGGATGAACACTGAAGCTTTCTTT. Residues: CASSPEGRGMNTEAFF.

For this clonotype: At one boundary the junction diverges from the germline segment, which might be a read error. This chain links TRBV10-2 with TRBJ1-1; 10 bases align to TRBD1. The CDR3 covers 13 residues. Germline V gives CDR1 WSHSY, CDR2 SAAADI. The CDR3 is CATSGQGDTEAFF. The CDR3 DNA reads TGCGCCACCAGTGGACAGGGGGACACTGAAGCTTTCTTT.

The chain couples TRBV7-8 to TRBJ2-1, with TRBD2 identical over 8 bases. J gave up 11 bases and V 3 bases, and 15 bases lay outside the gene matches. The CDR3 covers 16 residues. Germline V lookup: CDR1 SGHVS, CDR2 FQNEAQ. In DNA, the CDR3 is TGTGCCAGCAGCTTGTCTCGGACTAGCTTCGGTAATCAGCAGTTCTTC. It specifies CASSLSRTSFGNQQFF.